This T cell receptor beta chain appears in the sequencing data of a study of cytotoxic CD8 clonotypes in ibrutinib-treated CLL. Germline CDR1 is SQVTM and CDR2 is ANQGSEA. The V segment lost 6 bases and the J segment 5 bases; nucleotides outside the gene matches: 6. This CDR3 comprises 15 residues. Study conclusions and caveats: Among the clonotypes, public ones were uncommon and contracted or held stable on treatment.

Concerning this clone itself: Its cognate antigen is unknown.

Assay: immunoSEQ multiplex PCR; the TCRdb copy retains only in-frame clones and omits some. The table shows about 160,000 clones, with more than 80% occurring only once. V is TRBV29-1 and J is TRBJ2-2, with 13 bases fitting TRBD2. This specimen was PBMCs, taken after 24 months of ibrutinib treatment. The origin of this receptor is a human donor with chronic lymphocytic leukemia. CDR3 in DNA: TGCAGCGTCGCGTGGACTAGCGGGGGTACCGGGGAGCTGTTTTTT. Protein sequence: CSVAWTSGGTGELFF.